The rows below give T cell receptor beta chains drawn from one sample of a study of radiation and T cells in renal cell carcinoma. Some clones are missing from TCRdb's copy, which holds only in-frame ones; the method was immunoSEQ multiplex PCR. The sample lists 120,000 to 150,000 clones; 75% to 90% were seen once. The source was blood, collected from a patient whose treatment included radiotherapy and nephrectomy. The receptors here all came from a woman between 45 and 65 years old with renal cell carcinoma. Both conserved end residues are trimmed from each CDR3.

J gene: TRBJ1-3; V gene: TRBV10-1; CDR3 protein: ASSDEGASGNTIY
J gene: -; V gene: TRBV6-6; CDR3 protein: ASSLTSGTYEQY
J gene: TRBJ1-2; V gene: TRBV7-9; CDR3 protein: ASSLRQGSRGYT
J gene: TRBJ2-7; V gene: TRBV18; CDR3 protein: ASSRSALDEQY
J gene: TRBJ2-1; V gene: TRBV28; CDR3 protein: ASSLSGSSYNEQF
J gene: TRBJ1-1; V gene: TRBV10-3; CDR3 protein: AISNLPGQGGLYTEAF
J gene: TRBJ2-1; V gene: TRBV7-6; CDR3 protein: ASSLGPRREQF
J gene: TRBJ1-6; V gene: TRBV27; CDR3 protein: ASRYRGGSSPLH
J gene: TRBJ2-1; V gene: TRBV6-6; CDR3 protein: ASSIQGGESYNEQF
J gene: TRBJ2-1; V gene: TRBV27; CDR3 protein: ASSPPGWNEQF
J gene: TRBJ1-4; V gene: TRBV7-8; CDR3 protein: ASSIMGLGGNEKLF
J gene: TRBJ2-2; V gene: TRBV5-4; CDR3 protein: ASSLRRRANTGELF
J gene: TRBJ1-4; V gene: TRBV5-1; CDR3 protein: ASSSNLRDGDEKLF
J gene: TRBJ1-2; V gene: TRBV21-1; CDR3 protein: ASSIFPPPGLLSYGYT
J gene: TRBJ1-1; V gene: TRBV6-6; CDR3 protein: ASRYPGGKSTEAF
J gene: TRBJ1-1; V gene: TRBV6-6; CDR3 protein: ASSKEHTEAF
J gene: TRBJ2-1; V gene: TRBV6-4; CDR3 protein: ASSDSSQNEQF
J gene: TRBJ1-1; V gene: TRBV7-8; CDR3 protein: ASSPDRDTEAF
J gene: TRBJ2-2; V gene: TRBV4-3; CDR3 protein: ASSQGWNTGELF
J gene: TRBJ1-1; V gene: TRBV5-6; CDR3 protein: ASRPQGWNTEAF
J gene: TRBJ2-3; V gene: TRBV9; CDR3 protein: ASSEGAASTDTQY
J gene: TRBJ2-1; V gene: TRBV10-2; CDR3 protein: ASSGGLADPLSSYNEQF
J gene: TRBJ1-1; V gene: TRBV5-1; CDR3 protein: ASTQSTGDTEAF
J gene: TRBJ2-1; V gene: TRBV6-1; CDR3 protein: ASSPQSGSYNEQF
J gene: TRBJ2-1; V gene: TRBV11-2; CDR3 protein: ASSPLSGGADEQF
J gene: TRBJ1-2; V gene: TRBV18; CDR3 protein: ASSPSKQGSILGNGYT
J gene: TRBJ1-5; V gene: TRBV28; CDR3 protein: ASNKDSLRGVYNQPQH
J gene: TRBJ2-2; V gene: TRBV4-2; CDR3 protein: ASSPRGGRALGELF
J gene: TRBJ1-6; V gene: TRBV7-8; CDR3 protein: ASSPSVTLH
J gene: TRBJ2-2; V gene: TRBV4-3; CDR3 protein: ASSQGTSGYTNTGELF
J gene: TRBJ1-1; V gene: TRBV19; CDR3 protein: ASSNRDNEAF
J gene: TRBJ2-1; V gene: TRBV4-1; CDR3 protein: ASSQAGQGGHNEQF
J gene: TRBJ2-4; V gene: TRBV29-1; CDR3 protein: SVSPTRTGVDIQY
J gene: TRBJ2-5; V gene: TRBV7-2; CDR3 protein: ASSNTGAGGQETQY
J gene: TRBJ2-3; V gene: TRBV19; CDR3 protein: ASSTTWGSGTDTQY
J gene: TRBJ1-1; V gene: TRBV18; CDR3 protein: ASSRRGQDTEAF
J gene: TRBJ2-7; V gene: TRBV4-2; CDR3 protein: ASSQSRDRSYEQY
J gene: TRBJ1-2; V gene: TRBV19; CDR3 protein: ASRPTASGGYT
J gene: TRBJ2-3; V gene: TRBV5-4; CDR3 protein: ASSGGGVTDTQY
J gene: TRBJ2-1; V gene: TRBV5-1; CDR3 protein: ASSLEHGGSYNEQF
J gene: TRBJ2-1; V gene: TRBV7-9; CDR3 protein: ASSSRGNGSSYNEQF
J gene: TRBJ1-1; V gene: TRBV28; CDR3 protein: ASSSLRDRPRAF
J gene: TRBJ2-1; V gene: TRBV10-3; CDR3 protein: AISESTVWDEQF
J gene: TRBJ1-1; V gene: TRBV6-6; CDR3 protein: ASSSGGGRNTEAF
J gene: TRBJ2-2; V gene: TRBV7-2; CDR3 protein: ASSSERGGYSGELF
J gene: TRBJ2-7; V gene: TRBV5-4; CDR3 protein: ASSLFLRQGRNEQY
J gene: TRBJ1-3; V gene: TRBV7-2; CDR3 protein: ASSRQGMNSGNTIY
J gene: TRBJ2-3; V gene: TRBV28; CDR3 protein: ASSTQRDTDTQY
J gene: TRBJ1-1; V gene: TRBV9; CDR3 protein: ASSPSRGTGEISEAF
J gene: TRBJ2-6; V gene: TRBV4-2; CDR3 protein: ASSQEGVTGANVLT
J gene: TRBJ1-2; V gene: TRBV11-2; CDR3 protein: ASSPGRVGGYT
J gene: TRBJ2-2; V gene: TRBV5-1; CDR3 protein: ASSLGVTNTGELF
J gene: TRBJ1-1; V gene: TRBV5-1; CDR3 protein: ASSDNENTEAF